These 10 T cell receptor beta chains share one sample of origin, sequenced in a study of shared clonotypes between healthy human individuals. Clones were sequenced by immunoSEQ multiplex PCR, and TCRdb holds only the in-frame ones, with some missing. Of 2 million to 2.5 million clones detected, 85% to 95% appear once; the ten largest clones hold roughly 0.13%. What was sequenced was naive CD4+ T cells sorted from blood. The subset was: CD45RA+ positively selected. These receptors originate from a man between 18 and 29 years old in good health.

V is TRBV25-1 and J is TRBJ2-3; D is undetermined. The V end lost 1 base, the J end lost 2 bases, and 10 bases lay between the germline ends. The germline gives CDR1 MGHDK, CDR2 SYGVNS. The CDR3 runs 15 residues. The CDR3 region is CASSEFRQATDTQYF. For the CDR3, the DNA is TGTGCCAGCAGTGAATTCAGGCAAGCCACAGATACGCAGTATTTT.

The genes are TRBV12-5 and TRBJ1-4, with D tentatively TRBD1 (6 bases). Germline V lookup: CDR1 LGHNT, CDR2 FRNRAP. The CDR3 extends over 17 amino acids. The V gene lost 3 bases and the J gene lost 8 bases, with 22 bases spanning the gap. CDR3 region: CASGFFLSGVPDEKLFF. DNA for the CDR3: TGTGCTAGTGGTTTTTTCCTTTCAGGGGTCCCCGACGAAAAACTGTTTTTT.

This CDR3 is CAWSLTGIGELFF. The CDR3 DNA is TGTGCCTGGAGTCTAACAGGGATTGGGGAGCTGTTTTTT. The genes are TRBV30 and TRBJ2-2; maybe TRBD1 (6 bases). The CDR3 sequence is 13 residues long. V lost 2 bases, J lost 8 bases, and 12 bases lay in between. The germline V gene has CDR1 GTSNPN and CDR2 SVGIG (reference sequence). Full variable domain (outside the CDR3, taken from reference TRBV30 and TRBJ2-2): SQTIHQWPATLVQPVGSPLSLECTVEGTSNPNLYWYRQAAGRGLQLLFYSVGIGQISSEVPQNLSASRPQDRQFILSSKKLLLSDSGFYLCAWSLTGIGELFFGEGSRLTVL.

The rearrangement uses TRBV6-4 and TRBJ2-7; possible D gene TRBD2, 6 bases. V was pared by 8 bases and J by 3 bases, with 14 bases between. Germline CDR1 is MRHNA and CDR2 is SNTAGT. The length of the CDR3 is 13 residues. The CDR3, as DNA: TGTGCCAGCCTGGGGGGACTGCTCTACGAGCAGTACTTC. Its translation is CASLGGLLYEQYF.

As to this clone: The sample contains more than one DNA sequence encoding this CDR3. The J gene is TRBJ2-3, the V gene TRBV5-1, with D unresolved. Germline V gene lookup returns CDR1 SGHRS and CDR2 YFSETQ. This CDR3 comprises 15 residues. Trimming took 0 bases from V and 0 from J, leaving 8 bases between them. In DNA, the CDR3 is TGCGCCAGCAGCTTGGGGAGTTCGAGCACAGATACGCAGTATTTT. Amino acids: CASSLGSSSTDTQYF.

The chain recombines TRBV5-8 with TRBJ1-2, with D uncertain. This CDR3 contains 15 residues. Germline V gene sequence: CDR1 SGHTS, CDR2 YDEGEE. V lost 4 bases and J lost 3, with 16 bases in between. This CDR3 reads CASSLSATFDYGYTF. In nucleotides, the CDR3 is TGTGCCAGCAGCCTTTCCGCTACTTTCGACTATGGCTACACCTTC.

The chain recombines TRBV10-2 with TRBJ2-1, with 8 nucleotides matching TRBD1. Trimming took 4 bases from V and 0 from J; bases not matched to a gene: 2. Germline lookup yields CDR1 WSHSY and CDR2 SAAADI. The CDR3 covers 15 residues. DNA for the CDR3: TGCGCCAGCAGTGGACAGGGGAACTCCTACAATGAGCAGTTCTTC. It encodes CASSGQGNSYNEQFF.

The J gene is TRBJ1-2, the V gene TRBV19; TRBD1 might be the D (5 bases). CDR1 and CDR2 from the germline V gene are LNHDA and SQIVND (reference sequence). The CDR3 extends over 15 amino acids. Between the trimmed V and J ends, which lost 4 bases and 2 bases, there was a span of 14 bases. The CDR3 here is CASSSLGGGNYGYTF. In DNA form, the CDR3 reads TGTGCCAGTAGTAGCTTGGGGGGAGGAAACTATGGCTACACCTTC.

This rearrangement joins TRBV10-3 to TRBJ1-3; D may be TRBD1 (5 bases). Germline CDR1 is ENHRY and CDR2 is SYGVKD. This CDR3 comprises 14 residues. Trimming pared 3 bases from V and 4 bases from J, leaving 10 bases between. CDR3 in DNA: TGTGCCATCAGTGACAGGGCCGGAGGAAACACCATATATTTT. It translates to CAISDRAGGNTIYF.

This clone was counted a single time. V usage is TRBV6-5 and J usage is TRBJ2-2; D is uncertain. Germline-derived CDR1 and CDR2 are MNHEY and SVGAGI. The V end was cut by 10 bases, the J end by 3 bases, with 12 bases between. The CDR3 covers 13 residues. The CDR3 DNA sequence: TGTGCCACACGCAGCGCCGACACCGGGGAGCTGTTTTTT. Protein: CATRSADTGELFF.